Listed here are 26 T cell receptor beta chains from one sample, sequenced in a study of radiotherapy plus CTLA-4 blockade in lung cancer. Profiling relied on immunoSEQ multiplex PCR, and the TCRdb table lists in-frame clones only, not all of them. In the table there are about 62,000 clones, 76% of which are singletons. Sequencing used peripheral blood, obtained from a patient treated with radiotherapy plus ipilimumab. These receptor sequences come from a human donor with non-small cell lung cancer who had a complete response to radiotherapy plus ipilimumab.

The chain joins TRBV18 to TRBJ2-6, with D perhaps TRBD1 (5 bases). This CDR3 is 17 amino acids long. Per the germline V gene, CDR1 is KGHSH and CDR2 is LQKENI. V was cut by 4 bases and J by 0 bases, with 13 bases left in between. The DNA of the CDR3 is TGTGCCAGCTCACGTCTACAGGAAGGCTCTGGGGCCAACGTCCTGACTTTC. Its protein is CASSRLQEGSGANVLTF.

The V call is TRBV30, the J call TRBJ2-7, with 9 bases fitting TRBD2. CDR1 is GTSNPN, CDR2 SVGIG, per germline (reference sequence). V lost 6 bases and J lost 2; bases outside the gene matches: 11. The CDR3 runs 15 residues. CDR3 DNA: TGTGCCTGTCTCGGGACTAGCTATTACCCCTACGAGCAGTACTTC. Residues: CACLGTSYYPYEQYF.

The V and J genes are TRBV27 and TRBJ1-1; D possibly corresponds to TRBD1 (5 bases). This CDR3 has 14 residues. V lost 7 bases, J lost 0 bases, and 12 bases lay in between. Germline CDR1 is MNHEY and CDR2 is SMNVEV (reference sequence). The CDR3 DNA reads TGTGCCAGCAATCGACAGCCTTTGAACACTGAAGCTTTCTTT. Amino acids: CASNRQPLNTEAFF.

This chain links TRBV5-1 with TRBJ1-1; D may be TRBD1 (6 bases). The CDR3 contains 15 residues. V was clipped by 0 bases and J by 1 base, with 10 bases between them. The V gene's germline CDR1 is SGHRS and CDR2 YFSETQ. CDR3 DNA: TGCGCCAGCAGCTTGGTCACAGGGCAGAACACTGAAGCTTTCTTT. Its protein product is CASSLVTGQNTEAFF. Drawing the rest from reference TRBV5-1 and TRBJ1-1, the complete variable domain is KAGVTQTPRYLIKTRGQQVTLSCSPISGHRSVSWYQQTPGQGLQFLFEYFSETQRNKGNFPGRFSGRQFSNSRSEMNVSTLELGDSALYLCASSLVTGQNTEAFFGQGTRLTVV.

In DNA form, the CDR3 reads TGTGCCAGCAGTTCCGGGTTGGCGGGAGGGGCCTACGAGCAGTACTTC. Translated, it gives CASSSGLAGGAYEQYF. The genes are TRBV6-5 and TRBJ2-7, with 9 bases identical to TRBD2. The CDR3 contains 16 residues. After removal of 4 bases from V and 2 bases from J, the junction contained 9 bases not matched to a gene. The germline gives CDR1 MNHEY, CDR2 SVGAGI.

The chain uses TRBV5-1 and TRBJ2-5, with 7 bases identical to TRBD1. V was pared by 2 bases and J by 1 base, with 2 bases of the junction left unmatched. Germline V lookup: CDR1 SGHRS, CDR2 YFSETQ. CDR3 length: 14 residues. In nucleotides, the CDR3 is TGCGCCAGCAGCTTAGGGACAGCCCAAGAGACCCAGTACTTC. Protein sequence: CASSLGTAQETQYF.

This clone appeared a single time. The junction and the germline gene differ at one end; a read error may be behind it. The chain uses TRBV6-5 and TRBJ2-1; perhaps TRBD2 as D (5 bases). In germline, CDR1 is MNHEY, CDR2 SVGAGI. The CDR3 spans 13 residues. In DNA form, the CDR3 reads TGTGCCAGCAGTACACCGACATCGAGGGAGCCGTTCTTC. This gives the protein CASSTPTSREPFF.

This sequence joins TRBV5-1 and TRBJ2-1; 8 bases agree with TRBD2. V lost 6 bases and J lost 8; bases outside the gene matches: 13. The CDR3 extends over 15 amino acids. Germline CDR1 is SGHRS and CDR2 is YFSETQ. The CDR3 region has the DNA TGCGCCAGCAAAGAGGCCAGCGGGAGTTGGGATGAGCAGTTCTTC. Translating gives CASKEASGSWDEQFF.

J is TRBJ2-7 and V is TRBV28; 12 nucleotides line up with TRBD2. Germline CDR1 and CDR2: MDHEN and SYDVKM. The CDR3 sequence is 14 residues long. J gave up 10 bases and V 5 bases, and 9 bases lay outside the gene matches. The CDR3 DNA is TGTGCCAGCAGTACCCTAGCGGGAGGGGAAACACAGTACTTC. Translated, it gives CASSTLAGGETQYF.

The CDR3 loop reads CASSPLINYGYTF. The CDR3 DNA follows: TGTGCCAGCAGCCCCCTAATAAACTATGGCTACACCTTC. The V call is TRBV7-2, the J call TRBJ1-2; D gene uncertain. CDR1 is SGHTA and CDR2 is FQGNSA in the germline V gene. The length of the CDR3 is 13 residues. The ends were cut back, 5 bases at V and 2 bases at J, with 9 bases in the middle.

The chain carries TRBV28 and TRBJ1-1; weak D call: TRBD1 (6 bases). V lost 4 bases, J lost 3 bases, and 12 bases lay in between. The CDR3 has 14 residues. Germline loops: CDR1 MDHEN, CDR2 SYDVKM. CDR3 residues: CASSSPTGHTEAFF. The DNA for the CDR3 is TGTGCCAGCAGTTCCCCGACAGGACACACTGAAGCTTTCTTT.

This clone was counted between two and nine times. The V and J genes are TRBV11-2 and TRBJ1-5, with no clear D. The CDR3 contains 15 residues. The germline CDR1 and CDR2 sequences are SGHAT and FQNNGV. V was pared by 0 bases and J by 0 bases, with 6 bases between. The CDR3 protein is CASSLDLYSNQPQHF. CDR3 coding DNA: TGTGCCAGCAGCTTAGATCTGTATAGCAATCAGCCCCAGCATTTT.

In DNA form, the CDR3 reads TGTGCCAGCAGCTTAGGGAGGACTAGTTTTCCAGATACGCAGTATTTT. As protein: CASSLGRTSFPDTQYF. The chain is built from TRBV7-9 and TRBJ2-3; 7 nucleotides agree with TRBD2. This CDR3 region has 16 residues. The V and J ends lost 1 base and 4 bases, in that order; junction bases with no gene match: 8. Germline CDR1 reads SEHNR; CDR2 reads FQNEAQ (reference sequence).

The chain carries TRBV7-2 and TRBJ2-1; TRBD2 agrees at 8 bases. The CDR3 runs to 14 residues. V trimming: 5 bases; J trimming: 5 bases; junction bases outside the gene matches: 5. The germline CDR1 and CDR2 sequences are SGHTA and FQGNSA. In DNA form, the CDR3 reads TGTGCCAGCAGCCGGGGGGGCCGAAACAATGAGCAGTTCTTC. Amino acid sequence: CASSRGGRNNEQFF. The entire variable domain, with the rest obtained from reference TRBV7-2 and TRBJ2-1, is as follows: GAGVSQSPSNKVTEKGKDVELRCDPISGHTALYWYRQSLGQGLEFLIYFQGNSAPDKSGLPSDRFSAERTGGSVSTLTIQRTQQEDSAVYLCASSRGGRNNEQFFGPGTRLTVL.

The sample holds one count of this clone. Other nucleotide sequences from this sample produce the same CDR3. The chain couples TRBV7-2 to TRBJ1-1, with D possibly matching TRBD1 (5 bases). CDR1 SGHTA and CDR2 FQGNSA come from the germline V gene. This CDR3 is built from 15 residues. V dropped 1 base and J dropped 1 base, with 10 bases sitting between them. The CDR3 region has the DNA TGTGCCAGCAGCTTAGGTGGTAGGGGGAACACTGAAGCTTTCTTT. It encodes CASSLGGRGNTEAFF.

This chain uses TRBV5-1 with TRBJ1-2; 8 bases are a match to TRBD1. Germline CDR1 reads SGHRS; CDR2 reads YFSETQ. With 0 bases clipped from V and 5 bases from J, the junction kept 3 bases outside the gene matches. There are 14 residues in the CDR3. The CDR3 DNA is TGCGCCAGCAGCTTGGGGGACAGGAGTTATGGCTACACCTTC. Translated: CASSLGDRSYGYTF.

This chain connects TRBV5-1 to TRBJ1-2; D is uncertain. Per the germline V gene, CDR1 is SGHRS and CDR2 is YFSETQ. Trimming removed 1 base from V and 8 bases from J, with 12 bases in between. The length of the CDR3 is 13 residues. The DNA for the CDR3 is TGCGCCAGCAGCTTGCCGGGATTTGAGGGCTACACCTTC. Its protein product is CASSLPGFEGYTF. The whole variable domain, filled in from reference TRBV5-1 and TRBJ1-2, reads KAGVTQTPRYLIKTRGQQVTLSCSPISGHRSVSWYQQTPGQGLQFLFEYFSETQRNKGNFPGRFSGRQFSNSRSEMNVSTLELGDSALYLCASSLPGFEGYTFGSGTRLTVV.

This clone was observed once. The V and J genes are TRBV5-1 and TRBJ2-1, with 9 positions matching TRBD1. This CDR3 has 14 residues. The V gene's germline CDR1 is SGHRS and CDR2 YFSETQ. Trimming cost V 4 bases and J 4 bases; bases outside gene matches: 3. CDR3: CASSTGGAYNEQFF. DNA for the CDR3: TGCGCCAGCAGCACAGGGGGCGCGTACAATGAGCAGTTCTTC.

The CDR3 nucleotides read TGTGCCAGCAGACTCTGGACAGGGAACACAGATACGCAGTATTTT. Its protein product is CASRLWTGNTDTQYF. The rearrangement joins TRBV6-5 to TRBJ2-3, with TRBD1 identical over 8 bases. This CDR3 is 15 amino acids long. V lost 6 bases to trimming and J lost 2 bases; unmatched junction nucleotides: 7. CDR1 MNHEY and CDR2 SVGAGI come from the germline V gene.

The rearrangement uses TRBV18 and TRBJ2-2, with D tentatively TRBD1 (5 bases). V was trimmed by 2 bases and J by 0 bases, leaving 7 bases between them. This CDR3 spans 15 amino acids. Germline V gene lookup returns CDR1 KGHSH and CDR2 LQKENI. CDR3 sequence: CASSPTTANTGELFF. CDR3 DNA sequence: TGTGCCAGCTCACCAACGACAGCGAACACCGGGGAGCTGTTTTTT.

CDR3 loop: CASSQPGQGSPLHF. CDR3 DNA: TGTGCCAGCAGTCAACCGGGACAGGGTTCACCCCTCCACTTT. The V and J genes are TRBV28 and TRBJ1-6; 9 nucleotides agree with TRBD1. CDR1 MDHEN and CDR2 SYDVKM come from the germline V gene. This CDR3 contains 14 residues. Losses at the gene ends were 5 bases for V and 9 bases for J; bases not matched to a gene: 5.

The chain recombines TRBV9 with TRBJ1-1; possibly TRBD1 for D (5 bases). This CDR3 has 16 residues. Germline CDR1 is SGDLS and CDR2 is YYNGEE. Trimming took 3 bases from V and 1 from J, leaving 16 bases between them. CDR3 sequence reads: CASSAHPQETNTEAFF. CDR3 DNA: TGTGCCAGCAGCGCCCACCCACAGGAAACGAACACTGAAGCTTTCTTT.

V usage is TRBV7-2 and J usage is TRBJ1-1; D unclear. The length of the CDR3 is 15 residues. CDR1 SGHTA and CDR2 FQGNSA come from the germline V gene. Between the trimmed V and J ends, which lost 6 bases and 4 bases, there was a span of 18 bases. CDR3 residues: CASRRTGLASTEAFF. Here the CDR3 DNA reads TGTGCCAGCAGGCGGACCGGACTTGCTAGCACTGAAGCTTTCTTT.

The table lists this clone with a count of one. The rearrangement links TRBV7-9 to TRBJ2-1; 15 nucleotides agree with TRBD2. Germline V gene lookup returns CDR1 SEHNR and CDR2 FQNEAQ (reference sequence). The junction had 7 bases not matched to a gene; V was cut back by 4 bases and J by 3 bases. CDR3 length: 18 amino acids. Here the CDR3 reads CASSSAGTSGRYYNEQFF. Written as DNA, the CDR3 is TGTGCCAGCAGCTCAGCCGGGACTAGCGGGAGGTACTACAATGAGCAGTTCTTC.

CDR3 sequence (DNA): TGTGCCAGCAGTTACAGCCTTGGGACAGGGCGGGTAAATCCCTACTTC. This gives the protein CASSYSLGTGRVNPYF. The V call is TRBV6-6, the J call TRBJ2-5; TRBD1 aligns across 9 bases. Germline V lookup: CDR1 MNHNY, CDR2 SVGAGI (reference sequence). The CDR3 totals 16 residues. V was clipped by 2 bases and J by 14 bases; unmatched bases: 18.

V is TRBV2 and J is TRBJ2-2, with 10 bases aligning to TRBD2. V lost 6 bases to trimming and J lost 6 bases; unmatched junction nucleotides: 4. There are 14 residues in the CDR3. Germline assignment: CDR1 SNHLY and CDR2 FYNNEI. The CDR3 reads CASRRTSGAGELFF. DNA of the CDR3: TGTGCCAGCAGGAGAACTAGCGGGGCCGGGGAGCTGTTTTTT.